This T cell receptor (beta chain) was recovered during a study of cytomegalovirus exposure and HLA in healthy donors. The ends lost 4 bases at V and 5 bases at J; junction bases unmatched: 6. Germline V gene sequence: CDR1 SGHDT, CDR2 YYEEEE. The CDR3 contains 14 residues. Primers: 60 Vbeta forward and 13 Jbeta reverse. The method was immunoSEQ multiplex PCR; TCRdb's version includes in-frame clones alone and lacks a portion of them. The sample consists of approximately 110,000 clones, approximately 80% of them appearing once. The specimen sequenced was PBMCs. The V call is TRBV5-6, the J call TRBJ1-5; 7 bases line up with TRBD1. This TCR derives from a middle-aged man in good health and CMV-seronegative. The CDR3 loop is CASSPGQSYQPQHF. The CDR3 coding sequence is TGTGCCAGCAGCCCGGGACAGAGTTATCAGCCCCAGCATTTT.